These 15 T cell receptor beta chains came from one sample sequenced in a study of beta chain features in type 1 diabetes. Expressed TCRB transcripts got sequenced, as all isolated RNA was reverse transcribed. Here immunoSEQ multiplex PCR was the method, and the copy in TCRdb shows in-frame clones only, minus some. In the table there are about 390,000 clones, around a tenth of which are singletons. Study results and limitations: Among all four CD4+ subsets, Type 1 diabetes patients had TCRB CDR3s that were moderately but significantly shorter.

Their antigens are not known. The sequencing sample was made of central memory CD4+ T cells from blood. All receptors come from a young man with type 1 diabetes.

The rearrangement uses TRBV18 and TRBJ2-7; TRBD2 is a possible D gene (6 bases). The CDR3 runs 13 residues. V lost 3 bases to trimming and J lost 2 bases, with 8 bases between them. Per the germline V gene, CDR1 is KGHSH and CDR2 is LQKENI. This chain's CDR3 is CASSPPGAYEQYF. CDR3 bases: TGTGCCAGCTCACCTCCGGGGGCCTACGAGCAGTACTTC.

The chain recombines TRBV7-9 with TRBJ2-2, with TRBD1 identical over 8 bases. Germline CDR1 SEHNR, CDR2 FQNEAQ (reference sequence). The CDR3 has 16 amino acids. With 4 bases clipped from V and 2 bases from J, the junction kept 6 bases outside the gene matches. The CDR3 sequence is CASSSLAGGNTGELFF. The CDR3 DNA sequence: TGTGCCAGCAGCTCTCTGGCAGGGGGCAACACCGGGGAGCTGTTTTTT.

This clone appeared many times. The chain links TRBV7-2 to TRBJ2-7; 7 bases are a match to TRBD1. J lost 4 bases, V lost 5 bases, and 14 bases had no gene match. CDR3 length: 16 residues. Germline V lookup: CDR1 SGHTA, CDR2 FQGNSA. DNA of the CDR3: TGTGCCAGCAGCCAAGACAGGGCAAGGCGTGGGTACGAGCAGTACTTC. It specifies CASSQDRARRGYEQYF.

The chain joins TRBV28 to TRBJ1-5; 9 bases line up with TRBD1. This CDR3 contains 14 residues. The V gene end was trimmed by 5 bases and the J gene end by 9 bases; junction bases not matched to a gene: 8. The V gene's germline CDR1 is MDHEN and CDR2 SYDVKM. The CDR3 reads CASSTGTGRAPQHF. CDR3 sequence (DNA): TGTGCCAGCAGTACCGGGACAGGGAGGGCGCCCCAGCATTTT.

This clone was observed a few times. The genes are TRBV7-6 and TRBJ2-7; D may be TRBD2 (6 bases). Germline assignment: CDR1 SGHVS and CDR2 FNYEAQ. V was trimmed by 2 bases and J by 5 bases, leaving 13 bases between them. There are 14 residues in the CDR3. CDR3 in amino acids: CASSLTGGDDEQYF. CDR3 DNA: TGTGCCAGCAGCTTAACCGGGGGTGACGACGAGCAGTACTTC.

The chain joins TRBV5-4 to TRBJ1-1, with 7 positions matching TRBD1. Per germline, CDR1 SGHNT and CDR2 YYREEE (reference sequence). V was clipped by 5 bases and J by 1 base; unmatched bases: 8. The CDR3 runs 15 residues. The CDR3 sequence is CASSAQGGANTEAFF. The DNA of the CDR3 is TGTGCCAGCAGTGCCCAGGGGGGGGCGAACACTGAAGCTTTCTTT.

The gene calls are TRBV5-4 and TRBJ2-5, with 7 bases fitting TRBD1. The CDR3 length is 14 residues. Germline V CDR1 and CDR2: SGHNT, YYREEE (reference sequence). The V and J ends lost 2 bases and 1 base, in that order; junction bases with no gene match: 2. CDR3 sequence (DNA): TGTGCCAGCAGCTTTCGGGACAGCCAAGAGACCCAGTACTTC. Protein: CASSFRDSQETQYF. The variable domain in full, with the rest retrieved from reference TRBV5-4 and TRBJ2-5, is ETGVTQSPTHLIKTRGQQVTLRCSSQSGHNTVSWYQQALGQGPQFIFQYYREEENGRGNFPPRFSGLQFPNYSSELNVNALELDDSALYLCASSFRDSQETQYFGPGTRLLVL.

The chain carries TRBV4-1 and TRBJ2-3; 10 bases agree with TRBD1. The CDR3 contains 16 residues. The V and J ends lost 4 bases and 2 bases, in that order; junction bases with no gene match: 6. Per the germline V gene, CDR1 is MGHRA and CDR2 is YSYEKL. The CDR3 sequence is CASSPGQGSYTDTQYF. The CDR3 DNA reads as TGCGCCAGCAGCCCGGGACAGGGGTCCTACACAGATACGCAGTATTTT.

This clone was seen more than once but under ten times. The chain couples TRBV7-9 to TRBJ2-1; TRBD1 matches 7 bases. The length of the CDR3 is 15 residues. With 3 bases clipped from V and 3 bases from J, the junction kept 5 bases outside the gene matches. From germline, CDR1 is SEHNR and CDR2 FQNEAQ (reference sequence). CDR3 sequence (DNA): TGTGCCAGCAGCTTCGACAGGGTAGACTACAATGAGCAGTTCTTC. Translation: CASSFDRVDYNEQFF.

This clone has more than one count but fewer than ten. The same CDR3 can be traced to other DNA sequences in this sample. The rearrangement joins TRBV7-2 to TRBJ2-7; D is possibly TRBD1 (7 bases). Trimming shortened V by 1 base and J by 1 base, and 11 bases separated the two germline ends. This CDR3 has 15 residues. Germline values: CDR1 SGHTA, CDR2 FQGNSA. In nucleotides, the CDR3 is TGTGCCAGCAGCTTAGGCCCAGGGGGGTCCTACGAGCAGTACTTC. It specifies CASSLGPGGSYEQYF.

The rearrangement uses TRBV5-6 and TRBJ2-5, with 8 positions matching TRBD1. The germline V gene has CDR1 SGHDT and CDR2 YYEEEE. V lost 6 bases to trimming and J lost 4 bases; unmatched junction nucleotides: 14. This CDR3 spans 16 amino acids. CDR3 protein: CASTNFDRGAGETQYF. The CDR3 bases are TGTGCCAGCACCAACTTTGACAGGGGCGCAGGAGAGACCCAGTACTTC.

This clone was detected only a few times. The chain joins TRBV25-1 to TRBJ2-5, with a possible D match to TRBD1 (6 bases). Germline V gene data show CDR1 as MGHDK and CDR2 as SYGVNS. Trimming took off 9 bases at V and 5 bases at J, with 25 bases between the two ends. This CDR3 region has 16 residues. In nucleotides, the CDR3 is TGTGCCAGTGGAAAGGAGACAGGCTTGCGAGGGGAGACCCAGTACTTC. Translation gives CASGKETGLRGETQYF.

The rearrangement links TRBV5-4 to TRBJ1-1, with 9 bases identical to TRBD1. Trimming removed 4 bases from V and 2 bases from J; junction bases left unmatched: 9. The CDR3 extends over 16 amino acids. CDR1 and CDR2 (germline): SGHNT, YYREEE (reference sequence). CDR3 sequence: CASSHGGDRANTEAFF. The CDR3 DNA follows: TGTGCCAGCAGCCACGGGGGGGACAGGGCCAACACTGAAGCTTTCTTT.

The chain recombines TRBV30 with TRBJ2-6; D may be TRBD1 or TRBD2 (6 bases each). The CDR3 loop spans 16 amino acids. Germline V gene sequence: CDR1 GTSNPN, CDR2 SVGIG (reference sequence). V was trimmed by 3 bases and J by 2 bases, leaving 14 bases between them. The CDR3 nucleotides are TGTGCCTGGAGGAAAGTGGGGGGCCCTGGGGCCAACGTCCTGACTTTC. Translation: CAWRKVGGPGANVLTF. The full variable domain, in which reference TRBV30 and TRBJ2-6 provide the parts outside the CDR3, is SQTIHQWPATLVQPVGSPLSLECTVEGTSNPNLYWYRQAAGRGLQLLFYSVGIGQISSEVPQNLSASRPQDRQFILSSKKLLLSDSGFYLCAWRKVGGPGANVLTFGAGSRLTVL.

The V and J genes are TRBV30 and TRBJ1-3; the D is unclear. This CDR3 spans 15 amino acids. The germline gives CDR1 GTSNPN, CDR2 SVGIG (reference sequence). V was trimmed by 4 bases and J by 0 bases, leaving 13 bases between them. The CDR3 reads CAWTLGLRSGNTIYF. The CDR3 nucleotides read TGTGCCTGGACCCTGGGCCTTCGCTCTGGAAACACCATATATTTT.